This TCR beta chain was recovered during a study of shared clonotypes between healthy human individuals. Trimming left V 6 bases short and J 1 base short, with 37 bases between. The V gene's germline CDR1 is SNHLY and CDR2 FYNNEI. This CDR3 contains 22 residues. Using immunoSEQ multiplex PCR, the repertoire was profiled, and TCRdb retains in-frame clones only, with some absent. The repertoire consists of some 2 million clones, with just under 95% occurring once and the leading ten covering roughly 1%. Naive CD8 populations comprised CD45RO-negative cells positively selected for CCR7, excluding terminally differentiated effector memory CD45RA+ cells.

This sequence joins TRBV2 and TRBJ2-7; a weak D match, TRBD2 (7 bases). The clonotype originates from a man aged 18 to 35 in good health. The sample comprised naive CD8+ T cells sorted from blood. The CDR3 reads CASSKPVVLGRGGSGASYEQYF. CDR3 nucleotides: TGTGCCAGCAGCAAACCTGTGGTTCTGGGCAGGGGAGGCAGCGGGGCATCCTACGAGCAGTACTTC.